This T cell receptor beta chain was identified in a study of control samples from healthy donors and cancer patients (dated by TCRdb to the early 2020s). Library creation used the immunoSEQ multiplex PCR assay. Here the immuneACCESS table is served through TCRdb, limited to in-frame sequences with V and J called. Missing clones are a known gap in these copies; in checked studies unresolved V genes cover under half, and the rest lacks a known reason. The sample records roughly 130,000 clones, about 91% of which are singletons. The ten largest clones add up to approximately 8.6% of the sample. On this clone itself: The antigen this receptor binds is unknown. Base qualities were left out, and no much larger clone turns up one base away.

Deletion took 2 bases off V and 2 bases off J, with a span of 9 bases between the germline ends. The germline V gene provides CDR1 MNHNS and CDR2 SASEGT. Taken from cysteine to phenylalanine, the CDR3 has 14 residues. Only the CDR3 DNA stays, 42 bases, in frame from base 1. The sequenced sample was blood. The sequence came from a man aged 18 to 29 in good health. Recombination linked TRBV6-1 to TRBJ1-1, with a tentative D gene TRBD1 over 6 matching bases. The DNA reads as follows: TGTGCCAGCAGTGAACAAGGGGGAAACACTGAAGCTTTCTTT. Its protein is CASSEQGGNTEAFF.